The entry that follows covers one T cell receptor (beta chain) sequence. Its antigen is currently not known. Base qualities are not recorded, but no much larger clone differs from it by a single base. Donors formed part of the validation cohort, which comprised about 130 subjects and was distinct from the first cohort of 690 or so subjects. The data originate from a study of cytomegalovirus exposure and HLA in healthy donors (dated by TCRdb to about 2017). Regarding the complete study: The approximately 710 repertoires of the first cohort and the approximately 130 validation repertoires were produced on the same platform, according to a later analysis. The aim of the study was to test whether cataloging public T cell receptors could identify signatures of past pathogen exposure. Besides the first cohort of roughly 640 subjects, a separate validation cohort made up of around 120 different subjects was used. To predict cytomegalovirus infection status, the study brought together high-throughput TCR immunosequencing, statistical association of individual TCRs with disease status, and machine learning. Study-wide conclusions, independent of this receptor: Of the cluster scores, about 94% were above 0 in a later analysis, which found that TCRs clustered in the first cohort also tended to co-occur in the 130 or so validation repertoires. All 120 or so repertoires were used to score co-occurrence in the validation cohort in a later analysis, because that analysis had no HLA typing for the cohort. While some public TCRs were present in many individuals, most TCR sequences turned up only very rarely across donors. According to the authors, the approach could potentially be generalized to other disease states and immunological phenotypes. The classifier was reported to diagnose cytomegalovirus status with high specificity and sensitivity in both the original and validation cohorts. In vitro tests confirmed that a few of the cytomegalovirus-associated TCR beta chains recognize cytomegalovirus antigens. In the study, approximately 150 TCR beta chains were listed as associated with cytomegalovirus.

Library preparation was by the immunoSEQ multiplex PCR assay. The paper's processing steps were these. A statistical classification framework was built for diagnosing cytomegalovirus status from the catalog of TCR beta chain sequences. The immuneACCESS repertoire file appears here via TCRdb, limited to in-frame rearrangements. These files lack a portion of the clones; in checked studies, under half of the deficit traces to unresolved V genes, and the cause of the others is not known. V and J calls and clone size are as listed in that table; D and trimming were resolved from the DNA. This sample gives 50,000 to 65,000 clones in total; 90% to 97% of them show up just once. The ten biggest clones cover 0.95% to 1.5% of the sample. Trimming removed 5 bases from V and 5 bases from J, leaving 17 bases between the germline ends. CDR1 is given as SSHAT and CDR2 as FNYEAQ, both from the germline V gene (reference sequence). Counted from cysteine to phenylalanine, this CDR3 has 15 amino acids. This entry keeps only the CDR3 DNA: 45 bases, framed from base 1.

Source material: PBMCs. The chain uses TRBV7-7 and TRBJ2-3; no D gene call is confident. The clonotype comes from a woman younger than 35 in good health and CMV-seronegative. The nucleotides read TGTGCCAGCAGCCACCCGGTGCGGCGCAGAGATACGCAGTATTTT. This is translated as CASSHPVRRRDTQYF.